Sequencing of this TCR beta chain was carried out in a study of CD8 T cells in ankylosing spondylitis. The CDR3 loop spans 17 amino acids. Germline assignment: CDR1 SGDLS and CDR2 YYNGEE. Trimming stripped 7 bases from V and 0 bases from J, with 21 bases between. It was by quantitative 5'-RACE with molecular barcodes that TCR beta libraries were made. TCRdb reanalysed the 5' RACE reads using MiXCR and keeps one entry per CDR3 protein. The sample contains approximately 350,000 distinct CDR3 sequences, approximately 20% of which appear only once. This clonotype was counted between two and nine times. What it binds is not known. General observations from the study: Ankylosing spondylitis blood seemed to carry a telltale TCR beta motif made of fewer than ten highly homologous variants. Some of these motif variants have turned up before, in reports on reactive arthritis synovial fluid and blood.

This clonotype was sampled from a male donor with ankylosing spondylitis or in good health (not recorded which). The sequenced sample was blood, either unsorted or a sorted T cell fraction (not recorded which). V is TRBV9 and J is TRBJ2-3, with no clear D. CDR3 protein: CASGAHSDNPSTDTQYF. The CDR3 nucleotides are TGTGCCAGCGGTGCACATTCAGATAACCCTAGCACAGATACGCAGTATTTT. Full variable domain (rest looked up from reference TRBV9 and TRBJ2-3): DSGVTQTPKHLITATGQRVTLRCSPRSGDLSVYWYQQSLDQGLQFLIQYYNGEERAKGNILERFSAQQFPDLHSELNLSSLELGDSALYFCASGAHSDNPSTDTQYFGPGTRLTVL.